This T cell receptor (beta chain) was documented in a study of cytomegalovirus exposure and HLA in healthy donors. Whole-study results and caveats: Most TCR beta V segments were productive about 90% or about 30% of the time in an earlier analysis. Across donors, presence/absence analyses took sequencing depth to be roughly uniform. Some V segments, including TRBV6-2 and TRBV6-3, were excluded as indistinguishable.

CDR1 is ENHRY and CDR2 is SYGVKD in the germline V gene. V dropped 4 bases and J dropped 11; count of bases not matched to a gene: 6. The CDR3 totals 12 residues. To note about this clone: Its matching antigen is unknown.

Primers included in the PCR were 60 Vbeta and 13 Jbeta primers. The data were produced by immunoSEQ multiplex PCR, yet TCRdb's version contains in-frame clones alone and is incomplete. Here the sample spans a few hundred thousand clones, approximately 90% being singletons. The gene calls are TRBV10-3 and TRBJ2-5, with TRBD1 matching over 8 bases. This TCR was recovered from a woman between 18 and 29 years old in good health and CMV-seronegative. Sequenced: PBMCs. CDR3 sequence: CAISGPQGEQYF. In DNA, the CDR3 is TGTGCCATCAGTGGACCACAGGGGGAGCAGTACTTC.